This TCR beta chain was captured by sequencing in a study of glioma-infiltrating T cells. Study-level results: Tissue-blood divergence was below expectation in non-neoplastic patients, above in gliomas. CDR3 overlap between tissue and blood was very small.

This clonotype was seen a few times. What it binds is unknown. TCR alpha and beta CDR3 regions were amplified from RNA using iRepertoire nested multiplex PCR. One-step reverse transcription and amplification started from approximately 100-400 ng of tissue mRNA or PBMC total RNA. One entry per CDR3 protein, called by TCRdb with MiXCR from the multiplex PCR reads. The sample includes over 130,000 distinct CDR3 sequences, around 40% of them seen just once. This CDR3 region has 11 residues. Germline lookup yields CDR1 DFQATT and CDR2 SNEGSKA (reference sequence). Trimming removed 6 bases from V and 5 bases from J, with 10 bases in between.

The V call is TRBV20-1, the J call TRBJ2-5; no definite D call. Sequenced material: glioma tissue, nonneoplastic brain tissue, or PBMCs (not recorded which). The receptor was derived from a human donor with low-grade glioma or glioblastoma, undergoing nonglioma brain surgery, or in good health (not recorded which). The CDR3 loop is CSAPPEETQYF. CDR3 bases: TGCAGTGCCCCACCGGAGGAGACCCAGTACTTC.